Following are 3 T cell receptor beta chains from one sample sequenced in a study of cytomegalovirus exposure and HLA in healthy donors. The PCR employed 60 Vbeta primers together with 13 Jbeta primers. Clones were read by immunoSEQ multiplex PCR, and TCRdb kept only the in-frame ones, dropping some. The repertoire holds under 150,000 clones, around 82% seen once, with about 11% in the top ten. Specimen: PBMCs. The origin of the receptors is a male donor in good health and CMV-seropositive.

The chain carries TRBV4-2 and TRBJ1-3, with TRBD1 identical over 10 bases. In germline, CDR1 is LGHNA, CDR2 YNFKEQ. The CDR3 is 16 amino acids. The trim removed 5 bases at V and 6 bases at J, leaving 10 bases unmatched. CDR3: CASSYSSGQGENTIYF. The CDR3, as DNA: TGTGCCAGCAGCTACTCATCAGGACAGGGGGAAAACACCATATATTTT.

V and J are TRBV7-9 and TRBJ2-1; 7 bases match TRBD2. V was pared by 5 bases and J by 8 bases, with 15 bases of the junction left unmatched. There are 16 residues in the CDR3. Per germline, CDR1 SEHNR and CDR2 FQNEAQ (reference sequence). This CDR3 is CASSPFGGGPRDEQFF. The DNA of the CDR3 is TGTGCCAGCAGCCCCTTTGGGGGAGGGCCTAGGGATGAGCAGTTCTTC.

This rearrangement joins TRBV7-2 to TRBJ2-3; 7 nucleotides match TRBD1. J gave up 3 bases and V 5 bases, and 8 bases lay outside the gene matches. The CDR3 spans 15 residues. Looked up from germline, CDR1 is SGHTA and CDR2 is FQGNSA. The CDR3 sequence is CASSLQGWETDTQYF. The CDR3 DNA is TGTGCCAGCAGCCTACAGGGGTGGGAGACAGATACGCAGTATTTT.